The 24 T cell receptor beta chains given below trace back to one sample, sequenced in a study of radiation and T cells in renal cell carcinoma (dated by TCRdb to about 2020). According to the study, the label for this sample's time point signals: baseline pretreatment blood. The meaning of the sample's treatment or condition label: 15 Gy SBRT to primary tumor, nephrectomy 4 weeks later. The library came from the immunoSEQ multiplex PCR assay. TCRdb took this table from immuneACCESS and kept in-frame rearrangements with V and J called. Such tables lack part of the clones; where checked against another copy, unresolved V genes explain under half of the gap, and the rest is unexplained. For this sample there are 95,000 or so clones; about 88% appear just once. The ten largest clonotypes hold 7.5% to 8.5% of the sample. Sequences were derived from blood, sampled from a patient whose treatment included radiotherapy and nephrectomy. These receptors came from a man aged 50 to 59 with renal cell carcinoma.

The chain recombines TRBV19 with TRBJ1-5; D is unresolved. CDR3 size: 15 residues. The V and J ends lost 7 bases and 5 bases respectively, with 18 bases between them. The germline V gene encodes CDR1 LNHDA and CDR2 SQIVND (reference sequence). The CDR3 is CASKRQVGGHQPQHF. The CDR3 region has the DNA TGTGCCAGTAAGCGGCAGGTCGGAGGGCATCAGCCCCAGCATTTT.

The chain uses TRBV18 and TRBJ2-1, with 14 nucleotides matching TRBD2. Germline V gene lookup returns CDR1 KGHSH and CDR2 LQKENI. Trimming at V came to 0 bases and at J to 9 bases, leaving 4 bases not matched to a gene. The CDR3 contains 16 residues. The DNA of the CDR3 is TGTGCCAGCTCACCACCGGGACTAGCGGGAGCGGGTGAGCAGTTCTTC. It encodes CASSPPGLAGAGEQFF.

This chain uses TRBV28 with TRBJ2-1; D remains unclear. CDR3 length equals 12 residues. Germline V gene lookup returns CDR1 MDHEN and CDR2 SYDVKM. V dropped 6 bases and J dropped 5 bases, with 8 bases sitting between them. The CDR3: CASSILNNEQFF. CDR3 nucleotide sequence: TGTGCCAGCAGCATACTAAACAATGAGCAGTTCTTC.

The V gene is TRBV7-9, the J gene TRBJ2-5; possible D gene TRBD2, 6 bases. Trimming removed 5 bases from V and 3 bases from J, with 13 bases in between. Germline V lookup: CDR1 SEHNR, CDR2 FQNEAQ (reference sequence). CDR3 size: 14 residues. The CDR3 spells CASSGGTGKETQYF. CDR3 DNA sequence: TGTGCCAGCAGCGGAGGGACGGGGAAAGAGACCCAGTACTTC.

The chain uses TRBV6-1 and TRBJ2-3; no clear D gene. V was cut by 7 bases and J by 3 bases, with 8 bases left in between. The length of the CDR3 is 12 residues. The germline V gene encodes CDR1 MNHNS and CDR2 SASEGT. DNA of the CDR3: TGTGCCAGCACTGATGCAACAGATACGCAGTATTTT. Residues: CASTDATDTQYF.

Of note for this clone: This likely came from a read error, as a far larger clone is one base away. This same CDR3 is encoded by further DNA sequences in the sample. This chain uses TRBV27 with TRBJ1-1; tentatively, D is TRBD1 (5 bases). CDR3 size: 12 residues. In germline, CDR1 is MNHEY, CDR2 SMNVEV (reference sequence). The ends were cut back, 4 bases at V and 5 bases at J, with 8 bases in the middle. In nucleotides, the CDR3 is TGTGCCAGCAGTTCTGGGGGAACTGAAGCTTTCTTT. This codes for CASSSGGTEAFF.

The gene calls are TRBV28 and TRBJ2-6, with a weak D call TRBD1 (5 bases). The CDR3 has 16 amino acids. The germline CDR1 and CDR2 sequences are MDHEN and SYDVKM. With 6 bases removed from V and 2 bases from J, the gap between germline ends came to 14 bases. CDR3 amino acids: CASSYQGEPGANVLTF. The CDR3 nucleotides read TGTGCCAGCAGCTACCAAGGGGAACCTGGGGCCAACGTCCTGACTTTC. The entire variable domain, with the rest obtained from reference TRBV28 and TRBJ2-6, is as follows: DVKVTQSSRYLVKRTGEKVFLECVQDMDHENMFWYRQDPGLGLRLIYFSYDVKMKEKGDIPEGYSVSREKKERFSLILESASTNQTSMYLCASSYQGEPGANVLTFGAGSRLTVL.

The chain links TRBV18 to TRBJ1-1; unclear D gene. The CDR3 covers 15 residues. V was trimmed by 0 bases and J by 1 base, leaving 9 bases between them. Germline V gene lookup returns CDR1 KGHSH and CDR2 LQKENI. CDR3 protein: CASSPPGVTNTEAFF. In nucleotides, the CDR3 is TGTGCCAGCTCACCACCGGGAGTTACGAACACTGAAGCTTTCTTT.

In its sample, this clone was seen once. The chain employs TRBV5-4 and TRBJ1-2; tentative D call: TRBD1 (6 bases). The CDR3 extends over 14 amino acids. The V and J ends lost 2 bases and 5 bases respectively, with 13 bases between them. CDR1 is SGHNT and CDR2 is YYREEE in the germline V gene (reference sequence). CDR3 loop: CASSLQGFGYGYTF. CDR3 in DNA: TGTGCCAGCAGCTTACAGGGTTTTGGGTATGGCTACACCTTC.

Remarks on this clone: Other DNA sequences in the same sample also yield this CDR3. The gene calls are TRBV9 and TRBJ2-5; 13 bases line up with TRBD2. V shed 0 bases and J 4 bases; nucleotides not matched to a gene: 3. CDR3 length equals 16 residues. In germline, CDR1 is SGDLS, CDR2 YYNGEE. In nucleotides, the CDR3 is TGTGCCAGCAGCGTAGAACTAGCGGGAGGGCGAGAGACCCAGTACTTC. It codes for CASSVELAGGRETQYF.

This clone was recorded a few times. This chain connects TRBV7-6 to TRBJ1-1; D remains unclear. CDR1 and CDR2 (germline): SGHVS, FNYEAQ. Trimming pared 3 bases from V and 0 bases from J, leaving 8 bases between. CDR3 length: 14 amino acids. The CDR3 here is CASSLTDMNTEAFF. The CDR3 bases are TGTGCCAGCAGCTTGACGGATATGAACACTGAAGCTTTCTTT.

The chain has TRBV4-1 and TRBJ2-5; 12 bases align to TRBD1. Trimming removed 0 bases from V and 5 bases from J; junction bases left unmatched: 4. The germline V gene has CDR1 MGHRA and CDR2 YSYEKL. The CDR3 totals 16 residues. The CDR3 region has the DNA TGCGCCAGCAGCCAAGAAGGGACAGGGGGCTGGGAGACCCAGTACTTC. This sequence encodes CASSQEGTGGWETQYF.

The genes are TRBV5-1 and TRBJ2-3; possibly TRBD2 for D (5 bases). The length of the CDR3 is 17 residues. Trimming shortened V by 2 bases and J by 0 bases, and 16 bases separated the two germline ends. The germline CDR1 and CDR2 sequences are SGHRS and YFSETQ. The CDR3 is CASSFVLGRRSTDTQYF. The DNA of the CDR3 is TGCGCCAGCAGCTTTGTCCTTGGACGGAGGAGCACAGATACGCAGTATTTT.

This clone turned up a few times. The chain combines TRBV7-6 with TRBJ2-1; TRBD2 might be the D (5 bases). This CDR3 is 15 amino acids long. Germline-derived CDR1 and CDR2 are SGHVS and FNYEAQ. V lost 2 bases and J 6 bases, leaving 14 bases between the germline ends. DNA of the CDR3: TGTGCCAGCAGCTTATATCTAGCCGGCGGCAATGAGCAGTTCTTC. Its translation is CASSLYLAGGNEQFF.

The genes are TRBV7-6 and TRBJ2-5; 7 nucleotides align to TRBD1. The CDR3 has 12 residues. The V gene end was trimmed by 6 bases and the J gene end by 7 bases; junction bases not matched to a gene: 5. Germline V lookup: CDR1 SGHVS, CDR2 FNYEAQ. CDR3 amino acids: CASSNPGGTQYF. In nucleotides, the CDR3 is TGTGCCAGCAGTAACCCAGGGGGGACCCAGTACTTC.

This rearrangement joins TRBV5-1 to TRBJ2-5; D call uncertain. This CDR3 spans 12 amino acids. V lost 4 bases and J lost 5, with 9 bases in between. Germline lookup yields CDR1 SGHRS and CDR2 YFSETQ. The CDR3, as DNA: TGCGCCAGCAGCAGCTTAGGGGAGACCCAGTACTTC. It encodes CASSSLGETQYF.

The rearrangement joins TRBV27 to TRBJ2-3; TRBD2 aligns across 12 bases. Trimming cost V 2 bases and J 6 bases; bases outside gene matches: 3. Germline loops: CDR1 MNHEY, CDR2 SMNVEV (reference sequence). This CDR3 spans 15 amino acids. The CDR3 region has the DNA TGTGCCAGCAGTTTAAGACTAGCGGGAGTTGATACGCAGTATTTT. Protein product: CASSLRLAGVDTQYF.

This clone turned up a few times. The chain links TRBV28 to TRBJ1-5; D ambiguous. V lost 6 bases to trimming and J lost 7 bases, with 10 bases between them. CDR1 MDHEN and CDR2 SYDVKM come from the germline V gene. This CDR3 has 12 residues. The CDR3 is CASSPLGQPQHF. In DNA form, the CDR3 reads TGTGCCAGCAGCCCTCTTGGACAGCCCCAGCATTTT.

The rearrangement joins TRBV7-3 to TRBJ2-2, with 7 bases fitting TRBD1. There are 15 residues in the CDR3. The V gene end was trimmed by 5 bases and the J gene end by 2 bases; junction bases not matched to a gene: 5. CDR1 and CDR2 from the germline V gene are SGHTA and FQGTGA. In nucleotides, the CDR3 is TGTGCCAGCAGCCGGGACAGCGCAAACACCGGGGAGCTGTTTTTT. Its translation: CASSRDSANTGELFF.

J is TRBJ1-2 and V is TRBV5-1; D call uncertain. V was pared by 0 bases and J by 10 bases, with 13 bases between. Germline V CDR1 and CDR2: SGHRS, YFSETQ. The CDR3 is 13 residues long. CDR3 in DNA: TGCGCCAGCAGCTTGGAACAAGGATCTCTCTACACCTTC. The encoded protein is CASSLEQGSLYTF.

The rearrangement joins TRBV5-1 to TRBJ2-4; 11 bases map to TRBD2. V lost 4 bases, J lost 8 bases, and 8 bases stayed unmatched. The CDR3 is 15 amino acids. The germline CDR1 and CDR2 sequences are SGHRS and YFSETQ. DNA of the CDR3: TGCGCCAGCAGCGAAGGTCTAGCGGGAGGTGACATTCAGTACTTC. Translated: CASSEGLAGGDIQYF.

The rearrangement links TRBV9 to TRBJ1-3; D remains ambiguous. Trimming took off 4 bases at V and 0 bases at J, with 11 bases between the two ends. Germline CDR1 SGDLS, CDR2 YYNGEE. This CDR3 comprises 15 residues. CDR3 loop: CASSLAATSGNTIYF. The CDR3 nucleotides are TGTGCCAGCAGCCTAGCGGCTACCTCTGGAAACACCATATATTTT.

The chain has TRBV5-1 and TRBJ1-1; D gene ambiguous. The CDR3 totals 15 residues. V dropped 0 bases and J dropped 0 bases, with 9 bases sitting between them. Germline assignment: CDR1 SGHRS and CDR2 YFSETQ. The CDR3 nucleotides are TGCGCCAGCAGCTTGGTGGCAGACATGAACACTGAAGCTTTCTTT. Its protein product is CASSLVADMNTEAFF.

The chain links TRBV7-2 to TRBJ2-1; D is uncertain. Trimming cost V 2 bases and J 0 bases, with 8 bases left between them. The germline V gene has CDR1 SGHTA and CDR2 FQGNSA. This CDR3 has 15 residues. CDR3 DNA sequence: TGTGCCAGCAGCTTAATGTGGAGCTCCTACAATGAGCAGTTCTTC. Its protein product is CASSLMWSSYNEQFF. Using reference TRBV7-2 and TRBJ2-1 for the parts outside the CDR3, the full variable domain is GAGVSQSPSNKVTEKGKDVELRCDPISGHTALYWYRQSLGQGLEFLIYFQGNSAPDKSGLPSDRFSAERTGGSVSTLTIQRTQQEDSAVYLCASSLMWSSYNEQFFGPGTRLTVL.